Shown below are 5 T cell receptor beta chains from a single sample sequenced in a study of blood T cell repertoires in COVID-19 (dated by TCRdb to the early 2020s). Library preparation employed the immunoSEQ multiplex PCR assay. The source is immuneACCESS, and TCRdb retained only in-frame sequences with V and J called. Part of the clones is not carried over; for the studies checked, unresolved V genes explain less than half of this, and the remainder is unexplained. The sample contains 55,000 to 80,000 clones, 80% to 90% of them found a single time. Clones ranked in the top ten supply 7.5% to 9% of the sample. The sample comprised peripheral blood. The receptors shown here come from a man aged 45 to 65 with active COVID-19.

The chain recombines TRBV5-4 with TRBJ1-2; D possibly corresponds to TRBD1 (6 bases). Germline CDR1 is SGHNT and CDR2 is YYREEE (reference sequence). Trimming cost V 1 base and J 3 bases, with 10 bases left between them. The CDR3 length is 14 residues. CDR3 region: CASSLTGNDYGYTF. The DNA for the CDR3 is TGTGCCAGCAGCTTGACAGGGAACGACTATGGCTACACCTTC.

The chain joins TRBV4-1 to TRBJ1-5; TRBD1 aligns across 7 bases. Losses at the gene ends were 1 base for V and 4 bases for J; bases not matched to a gene: 1. The germline V gene has CDR1 MGHRA and CDR2 YSYEKL. The CDR3 loop spans 14 amino acids. CDR3 protein: CASSQVTGNQPQHF. DNA of the CDR3: TGCGCCAGCAGCCAAGTGACAGGGAATCAGCCCCAGCATTTT.

CDR3 in amino acids: CASSWGRDYTDTQYF. For the CDR3, the DNA is TGTGCCAGCAGCTGGGGGCGAGACTACACAGATACGCAGTATTTT. This chain links TRBV7-9 with TRBJ2-3; tentative D call: TRBD1 (6 bases). The CDR3 extends over 15 amino acids. Germline CDR1 reads SEHNR; CDR2 reads FQNEAQ (reference sequence). V lost 4 bases and J lost 2, with 13 bases in between.

The rearrangement joins TRBV4-3 to TRBJ2-7, with TRBD2 matching 9 bases. The CDR3 is 17 amino acids. V dropped 0 bases and J dropped 4; count of bases not matched to a gene: 10. The germline CDR1 and CDR2 sequences are LGHNA and YSLEER. CDR3 protein: CASSQDFSGGIRYEQYF. The CDR3 nucleotides are TGCGCCAGCAGCCAAGATTTTAGCGGGGGCATAAGGTACGAGCAGTACTTC.

This CDR3 is CASSQVQGKNTEAFF. The CDR3 DNA is TGCGCCAGCAGCCAAGTTCAGGGTAAGAACACTGAAGCTTTCTTT. The chain uses TRBV4-3 and TRBJ1-1; the D gene is possibly TRBD1 (5 bases). The CDR3 loop spans 15 amino acids. The germline V gene encodes CDR1 LGHNA and CDR2 YSLEER. Trimming removed 1 base from V and 1 base from J, with 10 bases in between.